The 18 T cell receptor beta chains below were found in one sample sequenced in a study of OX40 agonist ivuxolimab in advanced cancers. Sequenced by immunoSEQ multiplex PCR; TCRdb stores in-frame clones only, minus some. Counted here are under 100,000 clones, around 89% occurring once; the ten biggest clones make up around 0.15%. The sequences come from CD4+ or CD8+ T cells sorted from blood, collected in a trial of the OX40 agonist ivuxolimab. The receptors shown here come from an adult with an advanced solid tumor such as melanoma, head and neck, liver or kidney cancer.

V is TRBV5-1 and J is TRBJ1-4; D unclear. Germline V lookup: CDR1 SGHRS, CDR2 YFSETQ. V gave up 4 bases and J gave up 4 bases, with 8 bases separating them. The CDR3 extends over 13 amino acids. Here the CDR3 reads CASSDIYNEKLFF. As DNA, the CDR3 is TGCGCCAGCAGCGACATCTATAATGAAAAACTGTTTTTT.

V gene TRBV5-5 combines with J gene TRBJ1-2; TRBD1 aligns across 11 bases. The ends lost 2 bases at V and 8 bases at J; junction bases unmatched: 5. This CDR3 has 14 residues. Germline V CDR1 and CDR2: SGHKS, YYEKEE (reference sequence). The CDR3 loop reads CASSFGTGGMGYTF. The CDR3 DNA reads TGTGCCAGCAGCTTTGGGACAGGGGGTATGGGCTACACCTTC.

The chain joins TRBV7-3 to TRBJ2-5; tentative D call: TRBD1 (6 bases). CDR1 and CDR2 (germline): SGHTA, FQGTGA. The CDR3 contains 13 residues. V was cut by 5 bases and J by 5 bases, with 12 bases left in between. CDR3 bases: TGTGCCAGCAGCCCTCAGGGGCCGGAGACCCAGTACTTC. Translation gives CASSPQGPETQYF.

The DNA of the CDR3 is TGTGCCAGCAGTGAGGCCCGACTAGCGGGGAGCACAGATACGCAGTATTTT. Protein: CASSEARLAGSTDTQYF. The chain links TRBV25-1 to TRBJ2-3; 11 bases are a match to TRBD2. Trimming removed 3 bases from V and 0 bases from J; junction bases left unmatched: 5. CDR1 and CDR2 (germline): MGHDK, SYGVNS. This CDR3 spans 17 amino acids.

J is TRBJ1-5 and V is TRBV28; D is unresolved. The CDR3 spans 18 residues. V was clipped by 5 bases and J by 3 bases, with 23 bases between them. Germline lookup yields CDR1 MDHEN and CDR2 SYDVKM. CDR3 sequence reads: CASSPQALLELFNQPQHF. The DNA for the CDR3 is TGTGCCAGCAGTCCCCAGGCGCTTCTAGAATTGTTCAATCAGCCCCAGCATTTT.

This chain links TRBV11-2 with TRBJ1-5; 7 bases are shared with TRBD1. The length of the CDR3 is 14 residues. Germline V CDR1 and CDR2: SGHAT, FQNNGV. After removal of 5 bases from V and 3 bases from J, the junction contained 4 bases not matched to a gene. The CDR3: CASSPRGSNQPQHF. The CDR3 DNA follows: TGTGCCAGCAGCCCCAGGGGGTCCAATCAGCCCCAGCATTTT.

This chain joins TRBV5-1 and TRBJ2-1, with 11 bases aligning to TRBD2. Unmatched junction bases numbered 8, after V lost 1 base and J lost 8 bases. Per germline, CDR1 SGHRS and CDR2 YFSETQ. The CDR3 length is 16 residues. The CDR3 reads CASSLLLAGGIDEQFF. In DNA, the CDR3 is TGCGCCAGCAGCTTGCTGCTAGCGGGAGGAATCGATGAGCAGTTCTTC.

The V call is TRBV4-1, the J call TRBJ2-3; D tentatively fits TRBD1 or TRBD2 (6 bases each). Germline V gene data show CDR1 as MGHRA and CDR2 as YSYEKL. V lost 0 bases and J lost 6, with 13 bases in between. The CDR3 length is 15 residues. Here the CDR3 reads CASSQERRGADTQYF. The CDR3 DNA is TGCGCCAGCAGCCAAGAACGAAGGGGGGCGGATACGCAGTATTTT.

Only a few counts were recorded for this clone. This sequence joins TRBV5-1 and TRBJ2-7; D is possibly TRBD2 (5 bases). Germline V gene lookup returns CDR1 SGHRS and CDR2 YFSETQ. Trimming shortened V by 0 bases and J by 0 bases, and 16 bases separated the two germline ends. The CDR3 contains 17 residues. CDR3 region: CASSLGGVGMDSYEQYF. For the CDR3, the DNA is TGCGCCAGCAGCTTGGGGGGAGTGGGGATGGACTCCTACGAGCAGTACTTC. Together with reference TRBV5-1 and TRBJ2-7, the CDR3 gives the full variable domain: KAGVTQTPRYLIKTRGQQVTLSCSPISGHRSVSWYQQTPGQGLQFLFEYFSETQRNKGNFPGRFSGRQFSNSRSEMNVSTLELGDSALYLCASSLGGVGMDSYEQYFGPGTRLTVT.

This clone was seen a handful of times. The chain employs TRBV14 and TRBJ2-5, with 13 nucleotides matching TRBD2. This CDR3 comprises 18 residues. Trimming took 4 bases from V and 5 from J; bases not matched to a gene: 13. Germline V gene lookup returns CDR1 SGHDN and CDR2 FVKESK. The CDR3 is CASSPLPGLAGRGETQYF. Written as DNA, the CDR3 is TGTGCCAGCAGCCCCCTTCCGGGACTAGCGGGGAGAGGGGAGACCCAGTACTTC.

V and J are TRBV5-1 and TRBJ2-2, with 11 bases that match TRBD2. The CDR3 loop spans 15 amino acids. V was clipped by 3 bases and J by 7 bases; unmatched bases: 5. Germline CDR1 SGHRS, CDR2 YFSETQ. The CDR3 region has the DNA TGCGCCAGCAGCTGGTTGGGACTAGCGGACGGGGAGCTGTTTTTT. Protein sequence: CASSWLGLADGELFF.

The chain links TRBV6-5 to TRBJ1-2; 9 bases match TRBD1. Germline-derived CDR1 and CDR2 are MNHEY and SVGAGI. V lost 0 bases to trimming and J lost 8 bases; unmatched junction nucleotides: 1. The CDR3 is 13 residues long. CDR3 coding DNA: TGTGCCAGCAGTTACTCAACAGGGGGCGGCTACACCTTC. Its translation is CASSYSTGGGYTF.

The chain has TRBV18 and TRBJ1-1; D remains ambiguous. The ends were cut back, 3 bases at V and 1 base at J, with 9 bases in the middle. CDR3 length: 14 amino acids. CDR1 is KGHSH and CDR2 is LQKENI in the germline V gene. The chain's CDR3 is CASSPVKGNTEAFF. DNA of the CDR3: TGTGCCAGCTCACCCGTCAAGGGGAACACTGAAGCTTTCTTT.

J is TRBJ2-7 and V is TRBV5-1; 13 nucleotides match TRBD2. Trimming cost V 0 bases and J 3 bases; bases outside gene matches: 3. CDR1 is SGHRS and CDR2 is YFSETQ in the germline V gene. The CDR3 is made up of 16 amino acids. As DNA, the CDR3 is TGCGCCAGCAGCTTGGCCGGGACTAGCGGGGTCTACGAGCAGTACTTC. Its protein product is CASSLAGTSGVYEQYF.

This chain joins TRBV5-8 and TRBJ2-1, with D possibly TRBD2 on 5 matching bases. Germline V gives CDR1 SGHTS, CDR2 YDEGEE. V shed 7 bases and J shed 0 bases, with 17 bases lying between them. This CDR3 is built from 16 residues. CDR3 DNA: TGTGCCAGCCCATTGCCCCCGGGGAGCTCCTACAATGAGCAGTTCTTC. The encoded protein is CASPLPPGSSYNEQFF.

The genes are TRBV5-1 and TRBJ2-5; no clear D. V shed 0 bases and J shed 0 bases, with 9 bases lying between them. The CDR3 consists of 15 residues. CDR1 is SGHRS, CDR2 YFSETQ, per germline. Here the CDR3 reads CASSLAVAYQETQYF. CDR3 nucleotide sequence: TGCGCCAGCAGCTTGGCGGTTGCGTACCAAGAGACCCAGTACTTC.

The CDR3 loop reads CASSFPSGTNTGELFF. In DNA form, the CDR3 reads TGTGCCAGCAGTTTCCCTAGCGGGACGAACACCGGGGAGCTGTTTTTT. The J gene is TRBJ2-2, the V gene TRBV27, with 9 bases matching TRBD2. With 3 bases clipped from V and 0 bases from J, the junction kept 2 bases outside the gene matches. This CDR3 has 16 amino acids. CDR1 and CDR2 from the germline V gene are MNHEY and SMNVEV (reference sequence).

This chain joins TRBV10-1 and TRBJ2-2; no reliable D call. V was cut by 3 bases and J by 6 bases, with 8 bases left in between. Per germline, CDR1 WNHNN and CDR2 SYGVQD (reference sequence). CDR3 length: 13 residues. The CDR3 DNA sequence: TGCGCCAGCAGTGAACAGACTGCCGGGGAGCTGTTTTTT. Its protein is CASSEQTAGELFF.